The 3 T cell receptor beta chains below were found in one sample sequenced in a study of blood T cell repertoires in COVID-19. This table comes from immunoSEQ multiplex PCR, and its TCRdb copy is limited to in-frame clones, with some not included. The repertoire includes roughly 200,000 clones, about 86% of them detected once, and approximately 4% sits in the top ten. Source material: PBMCs or T cells enriched from blood (not recorded which). The receptors here all came from a woman aged 25-40 years who had been exposed to COVID-19.

V and J are TRBV5-1 and TRBJ1-2, with 11 bases aligning to TRBD1. CDR1 is SGHRS and CDR2 is YFSETQ in the germline V gene. The CDR3 sequence is 18 residues long. The V and J ends lost 4 bases and 6 bases, in that order; junction bases with no gene match: 17. The CDR3 coding sequence is TGCGCCAGCAGCCATATGAGCCCCGGGACAGGGGGAGTGGATGGCTACACCTTC. It is translated as CASSHMSPGTGGVDGYTF.

Remarks on this clone: Relative to the germline gene, one junction end is altered; a read error may explain this. V is TRBV7-7 and J is TRBJ2-1; D may be TRBD2 (7 bases). Looked up from germline, CDR1 is SSHAT and CDR2 is FNYEAQ (reference sequence). The CDR3 consists of 15 residues. CDR3 in amino acids: CASSPVGGGKNEQFF. The CDR3 nucleotides read TGTGCTAGCAGCCCCGTAGGGGGGGGCAAGAATGAGCAGTTCTTC.

The chain uses TRBV5-1 and TRBJ2-7, with TRBD1 matching over 7 bases. Germline CDR1 is SGHRS and CDR2 is YFSETQ. V gave up 2 bases and J gave up 0 bases; unmatched junction bases: 2. The CDR3 loop spans 14 amino acids. CDR3 DNA sequence: TGCGCCAGCAGCTTTCAGGGGGACTCCTACGAGCAGTACTTC. It yields the protein CASSFQGDSYEQYF.